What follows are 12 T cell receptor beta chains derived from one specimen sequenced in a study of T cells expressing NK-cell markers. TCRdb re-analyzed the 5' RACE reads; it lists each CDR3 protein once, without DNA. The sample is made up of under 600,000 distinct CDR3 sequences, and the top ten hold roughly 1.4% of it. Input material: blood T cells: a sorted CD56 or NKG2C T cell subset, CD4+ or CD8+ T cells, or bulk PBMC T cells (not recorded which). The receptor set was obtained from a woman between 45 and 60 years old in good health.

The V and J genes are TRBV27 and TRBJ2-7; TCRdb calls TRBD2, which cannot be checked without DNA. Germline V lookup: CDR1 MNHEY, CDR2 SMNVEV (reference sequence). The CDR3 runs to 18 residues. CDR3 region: CASMSGWTSGNSGYEQYF.

The CDR3 loop is CASSVGTTNYGYTF. The chain links TRBV6-1 to TRBJ1-2. Germline V gene data show CDR1 as MNHNS and CDR2 as SASEGT. The CDR3 extends over 14 amino acids.

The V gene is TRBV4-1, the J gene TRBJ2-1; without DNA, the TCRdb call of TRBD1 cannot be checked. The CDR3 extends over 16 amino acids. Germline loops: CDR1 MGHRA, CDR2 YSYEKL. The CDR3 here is CASSQAGTVSYNEQFF.

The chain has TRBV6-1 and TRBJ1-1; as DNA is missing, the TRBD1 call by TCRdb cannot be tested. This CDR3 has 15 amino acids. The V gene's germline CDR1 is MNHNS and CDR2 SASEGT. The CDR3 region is CASSEANRVGPEAFF.

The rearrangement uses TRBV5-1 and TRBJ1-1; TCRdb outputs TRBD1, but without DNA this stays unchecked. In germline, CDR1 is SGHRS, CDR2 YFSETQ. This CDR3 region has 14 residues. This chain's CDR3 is CASSLAATGGEAFF. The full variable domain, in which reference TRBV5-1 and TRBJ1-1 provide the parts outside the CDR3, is KAGVTQTPRYLIKTRGQQVTLSCSPISGHRSVSWYQQTPGQGLQFLFEYFSETQRNKGNFPGRFSGRQFSNSRSEMNVSTLELGDSALYLCASSLAATGGEAFFGQGTRLTVV.

The CDR3 loop is CASPWTSGRRSGELFF. The gene calls are TRBV6-4 and TRBJ2-2; TCRdb indicates TRBD2, and absent DNA this call remains unverified. The CDR3 covers 16 residues. Looked up from germline, CDR1 is MRHNA and CDR2 is SNTAGT.

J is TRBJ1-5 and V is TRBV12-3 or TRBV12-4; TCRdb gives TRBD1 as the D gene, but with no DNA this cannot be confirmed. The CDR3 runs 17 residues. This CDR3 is CASSPPTGAYSNQPQHF.

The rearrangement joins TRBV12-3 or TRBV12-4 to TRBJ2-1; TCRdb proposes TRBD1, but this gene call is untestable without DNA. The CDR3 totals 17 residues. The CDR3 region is CASKPLILGSSYNEQFF.

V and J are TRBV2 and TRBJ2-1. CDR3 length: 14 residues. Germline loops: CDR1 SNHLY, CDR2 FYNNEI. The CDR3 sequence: CASIGIRSYNEQFF.

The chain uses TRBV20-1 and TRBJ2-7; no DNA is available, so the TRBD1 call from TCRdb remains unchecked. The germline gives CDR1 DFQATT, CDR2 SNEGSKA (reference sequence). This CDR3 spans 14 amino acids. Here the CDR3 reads CSAIYGARDYEQYF.

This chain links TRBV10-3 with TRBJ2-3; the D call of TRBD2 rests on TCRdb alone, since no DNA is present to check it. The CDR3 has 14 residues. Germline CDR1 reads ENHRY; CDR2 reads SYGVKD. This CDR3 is CAIRRESSTDTQYF.

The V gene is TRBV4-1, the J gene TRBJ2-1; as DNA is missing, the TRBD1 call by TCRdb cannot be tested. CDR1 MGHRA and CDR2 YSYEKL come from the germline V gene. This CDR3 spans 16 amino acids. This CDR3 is CASSQAPGQGGNEQFF.